One sample yielded the 10 T cell receptor beta chains listed below, sequenced in a study of blood T cell repertoires in COVID-19 (TCRdb year 2020). The method was the immunoSEQ multiplex PCR assay. Sourced from immuneACCESS, this table was stored by TCRdb with only in-frame sequences that have V and J called. A share of the clones is absent; for the studies checked, an unresolved V gene accounts for under half, and the remainder has no known explanation. The sample yields approximately 400,000 clones; 81% were counted once. Of the sample, about 1.2% is held by the ten largest clones. The source material was peripheral blood. The receptors stem from a human donor with acute or convalescent COVID-19. The donor label of this sample is uncertain.

The rearrangement joins TRBV18 to TRBJ2-7; 9 positions agree with TRBD2. The germline V gene has CDR1 KGHSH and CDR2 LQKENI. V shed 1 base and J 4 bases; nucleotides not matched to a gene: 8. This CDR3 spans 16 amino acids. This CDR3 is CASSPRGREGRYEQYF. The CDR3 region has the DNA TGTGCCAGCTCACCACGGGGGCGGGAGGGCCGGTACGAGCAGTACTTC.

This rearrangement joins TRBV2 to TRBJ2-5, with D possibly being TRBD1 (6 bases). CDR3 length: 13 amino acids. The V gene lost 8 bases and the J gene lost 5 bases, with 15 bases spanning the gap. Germline V gives CDR1 SNHLY, CDR2 FYNNEI. CDR3 sequence reads: CASLLDRRETQYF. CDR3 nucleotides: TGTGCCAGCCTCCTTGACAGGAGGGAGACCCAGTACTTC. The full variable domain, completed using reference TRBV2 and TRBJ2-5, is EPEVTQTPSHQVTQMGQEVILRCVPISNHLYFYWYRQILGQKVEFLVSFYNNEISEKSEIFDDQFSVERPDGSNFTLKIRSTKLEDSAMYFCASLLDRRETQYFGPGTRLLVL.

This clone is a singleton in its sample. The V gene is TRBV24-1, the J gene TRBJ1-5; D is perhaps TRBD1 (6 bases). V dropped 9 bases and J dropped 0 bases, with 20 bases sitting between them. The V gene's germline CDR1 is KGHDR and CDR2 SFDVKD. The CDR3 has 17 residues. The CDR3 reads CATPLGGYSFSNQPQHF. The CDR3 DNA follows: TGTGCCACCCCGTTAGGGGGTTACTCCTTTAGCAATCAGCCCCAGCATTTT.

This chain uses TRBV7-9 with TRBJ2-7, with 7 bases that match TRBD2. CDR1 and CDR2 (germline): SEHNR, FQNEAQ (reference sequence). V was clipped by 2 bases and J by 1 base; unmatched bases: 2. The CDR3 is 14 amino acids. The CDR3 region has the DNA TGTGCCAGCAGCTTATCCGGGAGGTCCTACGAGCAGTACTTC. The encoded protein is CASSLSGRSYEQYF.

The chain links TRBV5-1 to TRBJ1-1; 9 nucleotides agree with TRBD1. The CDR3 covers 14 residues. The germline V gene has CDR1 SGHRS and CDR2 YFSETQ. V shed 4 bases and J 7 bases; nucleotides not matched to a gene: 8. The chain's CDR3 is CASSKTGGRGEAFF. CDR3 in DNA: TGCGCCAGCAGCAAGACAGGGGGACGGGGTGAAGCTTTCTTT.

The chain employs TRBV28 and TRBJ1-2; 9 nucleotides agree with TRBD1. Germline V gives CDR1 MDHEN, CDR2 SYDVKM. V was clipped by 4 bases and J by 6 bases; unmatched bases: 21. The CDR3 consists of 19 residues. The CDR3 region has the DNA TGTGCCAGCAGTTCCTCAAATTCCCGGGACAGGGAGAGGAGGGATGGCTACACCTTC. This encodes CASSSSNSRDRERRDGYTF.

The rearrangement uses TRBV28 and TRBJ2-3; 9 bases are shared with TRBD2. The germline gives CDR1 MDHEN, CDR2 SYDVKM. This CDR3 region has 15 residues. V gave up 6 bases and J gave up 2 bases; unmatched junction bases: 6. As DNA, the CDR3 is TGTGCCAGCAGCAGCCGACTAGCGGACACAGATACGCAGTATTTT. Amino acid sequence: CASSSRLADTDTQYF. Full variable domain (outside the CDR3, taken from reference TRBV28 and TRBJ2-3): DVKVTQSSRYLVKRTGEKVFLECVQDMDHENMFWYRQDPGLGLRLIYFSYDVKMKEKGDIPEGYSVSREKKERFSLILESASTNQTSMYLCASSSRLADTDTQYFGPGTRLTVL.

This clone has a single count. The V and J genes are TRBV7-9 and TRBJ1-5; D is perhaps TRBD1 (6 bases). Trimming shortened V by 2 bases and J by 3 bases, and 8 bases separated the two germline ends. Germline V gene data show CDR1 as SEHNR and CDR2 as FQNEAQ (reference sequence). CDR3 length: 14 amino acids. The CDR3 DNA is TGTGCCAGCAGCTTACAGGGGTCCAATCAGCCCCAGCATTTT. Its translation is CASSLQGSNQPQHF.

This chain joins TRBV18 and TRBJ2-1; 11 bases are shared with TRBD2. Trimming removed 6 bases from V and 7 bases from J; junction bases left unmatched: 8. The CDR3 has 15 amino acids. The germline V gene has CDR1 KGHSH and CDR2 LQKENI. The CDR3 spells CASSRAGTSGNEQFF. The DNA for the CDR3 is TGTGCCAGCTCCCGAGCAGGGACTAGCGGTAATGAGCAGTTCTTC.

The chain couples TRBV10-2 to TRBJ2-7; possibly TRBD2 for D (6 bases). The CDR3 spans 18 residues. Trimming took off 7 bases at V and 5 bases at J, with 30 bases between the two ends. Germline V gene sequence: CDR1 WSHSY, CDR2 SAAADI. The CDR3 DNA reads TGCGCCAGCACCCCGCTGGGCGGTTTGGAGGGGAAATCCGACGAGCAGTACTTC. It encodes CASTPLGGLEGKSDEQYF.